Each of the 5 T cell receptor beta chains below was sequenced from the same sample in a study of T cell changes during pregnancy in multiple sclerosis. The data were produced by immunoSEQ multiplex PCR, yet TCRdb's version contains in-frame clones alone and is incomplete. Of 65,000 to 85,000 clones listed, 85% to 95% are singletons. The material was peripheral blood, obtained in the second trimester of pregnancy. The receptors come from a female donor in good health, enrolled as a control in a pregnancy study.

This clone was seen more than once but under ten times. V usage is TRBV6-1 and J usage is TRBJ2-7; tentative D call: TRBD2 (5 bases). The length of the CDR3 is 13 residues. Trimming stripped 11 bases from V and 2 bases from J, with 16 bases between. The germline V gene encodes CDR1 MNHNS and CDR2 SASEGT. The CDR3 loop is CAGGAGYTYEQYF. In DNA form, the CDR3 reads TGTGCCGGTGGTGCGGGTTATACCTACGAGCAGTACTTC.

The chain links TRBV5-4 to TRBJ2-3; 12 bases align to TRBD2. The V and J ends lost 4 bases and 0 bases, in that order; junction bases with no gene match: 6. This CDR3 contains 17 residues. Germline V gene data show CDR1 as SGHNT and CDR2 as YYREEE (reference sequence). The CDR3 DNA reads TGTGCCAGCAGCCCCCAAGGGACTAGCGGGAGCACAGATACGCAGTATTTT. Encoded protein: CASSPQGTSGSTDTQYF.

The CDR3 is CASSFGAGEVYNEQFF. Written as DNA, the CDR3 is TGTGCCAGCAGTTTCGGGGCGGGGGAGGTTTACAATGAGCAGTTCTTC. This chain connects TRBV27 to TRBJ2-1; 7 bases agree with TRBD2. Germline trimming cut 3 bases from V and 4 bases from J; bases unmatched to any gene: 9. Germline V CDR1 and CDR2: MNHEY, SMNVEV (reference sequence). The CDR3 sequence is 16 residues long.

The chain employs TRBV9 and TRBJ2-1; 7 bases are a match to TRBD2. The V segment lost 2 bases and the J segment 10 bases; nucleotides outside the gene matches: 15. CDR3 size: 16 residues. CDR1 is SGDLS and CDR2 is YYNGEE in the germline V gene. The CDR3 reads CASSVRPTSIPGEQFF. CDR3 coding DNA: TGTGCCAGCAGCGTCCGACCGACTAGCATACCAGGGGAGCAGTTCTTC.

Written as DNA, the CDR3 is TGCGCCAGCAGCAAGGGGATGGGCGACACTGAAGCTTTCTTT. It yields the protein CASSKGMGDTEAFF. The chain has TRBV5-1 and TRBJ1-1; possibly TRBD1 for D (5 bases). Germline V lookup: CDR1 SGHRS, CDR2 YFSETQ. The CDR3 covers 14 residues. Trimming left V 4 bases short and J 3 bases short, with 13 bases between.